The rows below give T cell receptor beta chains drawn from one sample of a study of blood T cells in healthy people across ages. TCRdb reanalysed the 5' RACE reads using MiXCR and keeps one entry per CDR3 protein. The data contain around 1,900,000 distinct CDR3 sequences, roughly two fifths of them singletons. The sample comprised blood. Every receptor here comes from a human donor in good health. Each CDR3 is given with its conserved first and last residue. The D gene is left open where the match is weak. Only part of the rows carry a size: once, few, many, or a class if the clone is expanded.

d_call	v_call	clone_size	cdr3_length	j_call	cdr3_nt	cdr3_aa
TRBD2	TRBV20-1	-	17	TRBJ2-5	TGCAGTGCTAGAGTTTGGGGAACTAGCGGGAAGCAAGAGACCCAGTACTTC	CSARVWGTSGKQETQYF
-	TRBV5-5	-	14	TRBJ1-2	TGTGCCAGCAGCTCCCTCCCTGCTCCAGGGGGCTACACCTTC	CASSSLPAPGGYTF
TRBD1	TRBV10-3	few	15	TRBJ2-5	TGTGCCATCAGTGATATGGACAGGGGGAAAGAGACCCAGTACTTC	CAISDMDRGKETQYF
-	TRBV7-8	-	15	TRBJ1-6	TGTGCCAGCAGCTTAAGGCGGACATATAATTCACCCCTCCACTTT	CASSLRRTYNSPLHF
-	TRBV12-3/TRBV12-4	few	14	TRBJ1-2	TGTGCCAGCATTGAGAGGACTGCTAACTATGGCTACACCTTC	CASIERTANYGYTF
-	TRBV6-5	-	13	TRBJ2-7	TGTGCCAGCAGTTATACTATGGGAGTCGAGCAGTACTTC	CASSYTMGVEQYF
-	TRBV12-3/TRBV12-4	few	15	TRBJ1-5	TGTGCCAGCAGTCCAGGGTATACGACCAATCAGCCCCAGCATTTT	CASSPGYTTNQPQHF
-	TRBV4-1	few	16	TRBJ1-5	TGCGCCAGCAGCCAAGTGGCAGGGAGTAGCAATCAGCCCCAGCATTTT	CASSQVAGSSNQPQHF
TRBD2	TRBV20-1	few	15	TRBJ2-1	TGCAGTGCTAGAGAGCCGAGACTAGCTAGCAATGAGCAGTTCTTC	CSAREPRLASNEQFF
-	TRBV4-3	-	16	TRBJ1-2	TGCGCCAGCAGCCAAGAGGGAGTAGTCCTTAACTATGGCTACACCTTC	CASSQEGVVLNYGYTF
-	TRBV15	-	15	TRBJ2-7	TGTGCCACCAGCAGATCAGGGGAGGGGAACTACGAGCAGTACTTC	CATSRSGEGNYEQYF
-	TRBV7-8	few	15	TRBJ2-3	TGTGCCAGCACCCACTTCGGGGAGTTCACAGATACGCAGTATTTT	CASTHFGEFTDTQYF
-	TRBV4-2	-	14	TRBJ2-2	TGTGCCAGCAGCCAAGATCGGAGCGCCGGGGAGCTGTTTTTT	CASSQDRSAGELFF
-	TRBV7-9	few	13	TRBJ2-5	TGTGCCAGCAGCCCTTGGAGCGAAGAGACCCAGTACTTC	CASSPWSEETQYF
TRBD1	TRBV4-1	few	15	TRBJ1-5	TGCGCCAGCAGCCAAAAGACAGGGGGTAATCAGCCCCAGCATTTT	CASSQKTGGNQPQHF
TRBD1	TRBV5-1	-	15	TRBJ2-7	TGCGCCAGCAGCTTGAGGGGGGACAGGACGTACGAGCAGTACTTC	CASSLRGDRTYEQYF
-	TRBV29-1	few	13	TRBJ1-2	TGCAGCGCTCGAAACAGGGAAGACTATGGCTACACCTTC	CSARNREDYGYTF
-	TRBV6-6	-	15	TRBJ1-2	TGTGCCAGCAGTTATGGGGCGGGCCTTCAGGATGGCTACACCTTC	CASSYGAGLQDGYTF
-	TRBV7-2	-	11	TRBJ2-1	TGTGCCAGCACCCTCAACAATGAGCAGTTCTTC	CASTLNNEQFF
-	TRBV14	-	15	TRBJ2-3	TGTGCCAGCAGCCAAAGGAAGAGAAATGCAGATACGCAGTATTTT	CASSQRKRNADTQYF
-	TRBV20-1	few	13	TRBJ2-3	TGCAGTGCTAGGACTGCAGGGGAAGATACGCAGTATTTT	CSARTAGEDTQYF
-	TRBV9	-	13	TRBJ2-7	TGTGCCAGCAGCGCCGGGGACGGCTACGAGCAGTACTTC	CASSAGDGYEQYF
-	TRBV4-3	-	15	TRBJ1-2	TGCGCCAGCAGCCAAGTAAGACAGCCGAACCATGGCTACACCTTC	CASSQVRQPNHGYTF
-	TRBV4-1	few	22	TRBJ2-3	TGCGCCAGCAGCCAAGTTCTGCCCGGAGGGGGTCCTGGACCCTGGAACACAGATACGCAGTATTTT	CASSQVLPGGGPGPWNTDTQYF
TRBD2	TRBV5-1	-	15	TRBJ2-7	TGCGCCAGCAGCTTGCGGACTAGCGGGGGCCACGAGCAGTACTTC	CASSLRTSGGHEQYF
TRBD1	TRBV20-1	-	16	TRBJ2-3	TGCAGTGCTAGAGACTTACTTAGACAGGGTGGAGATACGCAGTATTTT	CSARDLLRQGGDTQYF
TRBD2	TRBV25-1	many	15	TRBJ2-4	TGTGCCAGCAGTGAACCCTCTCTGGGAGGGGACATTCAGTACTTC	CASSEPSLGGDIQYF
TRBD2	TRBV20-1	-	15	TRBJ2-1	TGCAGTGCTAAGCGGGGGGAGGCCCCCTACAATGAGCAGTTCTTC	CSAKRGEAPYNEQFF
TRBD2	TRBV5-1	-	16	TRBJ2-1	TGCGCCAGCAGCCTTCAGACTAGCGGGGTCGACAATGAGCAGTTCTTC	CASSLQTSGVDNEQFF
-	TRBV11-3	few	15	TRBJ2-3	TGTGCCAGCCAACCCTATAGCGGAGACACAGATACGCAGTATTTT	CASQPYSGDTDTQYF
-	TRBV12-3/TRBV12-4	-	14	TRBJ1-1	TGTGCCAGCGGCCGAGGGGGGCCGATGACTGAAGCTTTCTTT	CASGRGGPMTEAFF
TRBD1	TRBV27	-	16	TRBJ2-5	TGTGCCAGCAGTTTATCGGGGACAGGGTTGGGAGAGACCCAGTACTTC	CASSLSGTGLGETQYF
TRBD2	TRBV6-6	many	14	TRBJ2-7	TGTGCCAGCAGTACTAGCGGGGAAACGGGGGAGCAGTACTTC	CASSTSGETGEQYF
-	TRBV7-2	-	15	TRBJ2-5	TGTGCCAGCAGCTACCAGGGGGGGTTGCCGGAGACCCAGTACTTC	CASSYQGGLPETQYF
-	TRBV27	-	14	TRBJ2-5	TGTGCCAGCAGTTCCCCGTCGGATCAAGAGACCCAGTACTTC	CASSSPSDQETQYF
-	TRBV29-1	-	13	TRBJ2-3	TGCAGCCTCCAGGTTCAGGGCACAGATACGCAGTATTTT	CSLQVQGTDTQYF
TRBD1	TRBV7-2	many	15	TRBJ2-1	TGTGCCAGCAGCTTTTGGGGACAGGGCTACAATGAGCAGTTCTTC	CASSFWGQGYNEQFF
TRBD2	TRBV7-2	few	18	TRBJ2-7	TGTGCCAGCAGCTTAGGGACTAGCGGGGGGTCGAGCTCCTACGAGCAGTACTTC	CASSLGTSGGSSSYEQYF
-	TRBV20-1	few	12	TRBJ1-4	TGCAGTGCTAGAGATAGGCGGGGGCAGGTGTTTTTT	CSARDRRGQVFF
-	TRBV14	few	13	TRBJ1-6	TGTGCCAGCAGCCAAGAACTGACGTCACCCCTCCACTTT	CASSQELTSPLHF
-	TRBV7-2	-	15	TRBJ2-3	TGTGCCAGCAGCTTCCGGGGGTCGGGCACAGATACGCAGTATTTT	CASSFRGSGTDTQYF
TRBD1	TRBV7-2	-	14	TRBJ2-7	TGTGCCAGCAGCGGGCTCGGGACAGCCTACGAGCAGTACTTC	CASSGLGTAYEQYF
-	TRBV27	-	15	TRBJ1-2	TGTGCCAGCAGTCAAGGGACCGCTTCTAACTATGGCTACACCTTC	CASSQGTASNYGYTF
-	TRBV20-1	-	15	TRBJ2-1	TGCAGTGCACCCAGGTCACTCGAAAGATACAATGAGCAGTTCTTC	CSAPRSLERYNEQFF